Here is one T cell receptor (beta chain) with its context. This clonotype was detected ten times or more. Its antigen is not yet known. Within one base of it there is no much larger clone, and no base qualities were kept. This record belongs to a study of response to subunit inactivated influenza vaccine listed by TCRdb under 2018. In the study overall: Deep quantitative profiling of the T cell receptor repertoire was used in the study to follow responses to a trivalent subunit inactivated influenza vaccine. The paper as a whole reports these results and caveats: According to the authors, only a limited number of new T cells may be recruited by each seasonal influenza vaccination.

Libraries came from RT-PCR. Instrument used: Illumina HiSeq 2500. Clones were called with MiXCR by TCRdb after fastp trimmed the public reads at Q25, and only in-frame beta chains were retained. Rows matching on CDR3 protein sequence are summarized as one entry with the most common DNA and genes. The sample table contains 530,000 or so distinct CDR3 sequences; only one count was recorded for around 11% of them. In total, the top ten clones hold 9.5% to 13% of the sample. This TCR was recovered from a man over 45 who received an inactivated influenza vaccine. Donor details come from another sample of the same person, matched by shared clones. This sample comprised PBMCs from blood, obtained on the day of vaccination.

Here is the DNA: TGTGCCAGCAGTTATCGTTATGAATTTTGGGTCTCCGGGACTAGTCAGCCCCAGCATTTT. Translated, this gives CASSYRYEFWVSGTSQPQHF. Rearrangement joined TRBV6-2 or TRBV6-3 to TRBJ1-5; 5 matching bases give a weak D call of TRBD1. V and J are truncated by 3 bases and 6 bases respectively, leaving an intervening sequence of 30 bases. The CDR3 measures 20 amino acids from cysteine to phenylalanine. Only CDR3 DNA remains: 60 bases, in frame from the first base. Via the germline V gene, CDR1 is MNHEY and CDR2 SVGEGT.